This T cell receptor (beta chain) was identified in a study of blood T cell repertoires in COVID-19. Assay: immunoSEQ multiplex PCR; the TCRdb copy retains only in-frame clones and omits some. This sample has about 430,000 clones, with around 89% found just once. This clone was counted many times. In Cohort 3, a recovered donor had either two negative PCRs, clearance, or symptom resolution. Deletions cut 3 bases from V and 7 bases from J, with 9 bases between. Germline-derived CDR1 and CDR2 are MNHEY and SMNVEV (reference sequence). CDR3 length: 13 amino acids. Sequencing used PBMCs or T cells enriched from blood (not recorded which). The chain links TRBV27 to TRBJ2-2; D may be TRBD2 (5 bases). This sequence originates from a man aged 25-40 years who had recovered from COVID-19. The CDR3 spells CASSFFGDGELFF. The CDR3 nucleotides are TGTGCCAGCAGTTTTTTCGGGGACGGGGAGCTGTTTTTT.